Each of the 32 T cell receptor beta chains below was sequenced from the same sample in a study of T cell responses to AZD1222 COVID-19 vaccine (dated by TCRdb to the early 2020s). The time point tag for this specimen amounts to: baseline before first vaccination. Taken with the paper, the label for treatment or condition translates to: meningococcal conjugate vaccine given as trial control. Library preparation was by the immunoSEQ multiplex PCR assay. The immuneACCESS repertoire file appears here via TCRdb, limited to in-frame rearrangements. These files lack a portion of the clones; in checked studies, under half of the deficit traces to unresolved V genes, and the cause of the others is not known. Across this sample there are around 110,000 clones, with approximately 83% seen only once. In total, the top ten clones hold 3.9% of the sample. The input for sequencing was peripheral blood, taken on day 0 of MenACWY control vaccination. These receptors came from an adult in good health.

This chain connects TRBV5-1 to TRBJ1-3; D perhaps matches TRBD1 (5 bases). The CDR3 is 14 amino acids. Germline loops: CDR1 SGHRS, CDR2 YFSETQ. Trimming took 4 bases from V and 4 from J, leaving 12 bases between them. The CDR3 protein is CASSTGAVGNTIYF. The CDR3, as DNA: TGCGCCAGCAGCACCGGGGCTGTAGGAAACACCATATATTTT.

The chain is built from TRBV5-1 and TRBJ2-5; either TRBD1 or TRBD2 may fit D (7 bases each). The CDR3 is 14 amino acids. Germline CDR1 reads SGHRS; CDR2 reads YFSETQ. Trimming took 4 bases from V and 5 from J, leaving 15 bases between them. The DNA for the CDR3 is TGCGCCAGCAGCCCAGGGGGGGCCCGGGAGACCCAGTACTTC. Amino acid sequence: CASSPGGARETQYF.

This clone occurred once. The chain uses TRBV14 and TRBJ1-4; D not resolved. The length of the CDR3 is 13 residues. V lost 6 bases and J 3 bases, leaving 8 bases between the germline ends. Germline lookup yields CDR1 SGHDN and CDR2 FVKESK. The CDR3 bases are TGTGCCAGCAGTTGGCAGCCTAATGAAAAACTGTTTTTT. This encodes CASSWQPNEKLFF.

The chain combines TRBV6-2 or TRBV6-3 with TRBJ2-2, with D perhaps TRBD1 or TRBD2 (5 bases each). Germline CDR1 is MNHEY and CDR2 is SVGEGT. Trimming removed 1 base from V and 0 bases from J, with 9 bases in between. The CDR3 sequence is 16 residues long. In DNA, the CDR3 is TGTGCCAGCAGTTACTGGGGGACCCCGAACACCGGGGAGCTGTTTTTT. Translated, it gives CASSYWGTPNTGELFF.

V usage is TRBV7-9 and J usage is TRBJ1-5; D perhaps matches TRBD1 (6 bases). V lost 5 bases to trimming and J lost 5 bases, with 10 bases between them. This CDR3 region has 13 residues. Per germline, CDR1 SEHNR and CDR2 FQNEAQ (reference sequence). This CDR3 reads CASSRGVDQPQHF. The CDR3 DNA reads TGTGCCAGCAGCAGGGGGGTGGATCAGCCCCAGCATTTT.

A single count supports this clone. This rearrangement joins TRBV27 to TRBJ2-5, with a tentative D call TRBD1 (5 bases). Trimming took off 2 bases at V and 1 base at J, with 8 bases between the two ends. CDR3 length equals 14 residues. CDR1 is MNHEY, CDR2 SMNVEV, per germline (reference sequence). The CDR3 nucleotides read TGTGCCAGCAGTTTACAGGGAACCCAAGAGACCCAGTACTTC. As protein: CASSLQGTQETQYF.

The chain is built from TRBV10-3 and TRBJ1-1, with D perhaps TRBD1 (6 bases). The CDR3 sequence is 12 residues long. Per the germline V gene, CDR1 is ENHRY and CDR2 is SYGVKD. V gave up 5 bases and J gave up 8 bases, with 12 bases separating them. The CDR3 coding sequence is TGTGCCATCAGTATTACCGGGACAGAAGCTTTCTTT. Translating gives CAISITGTEAFF.

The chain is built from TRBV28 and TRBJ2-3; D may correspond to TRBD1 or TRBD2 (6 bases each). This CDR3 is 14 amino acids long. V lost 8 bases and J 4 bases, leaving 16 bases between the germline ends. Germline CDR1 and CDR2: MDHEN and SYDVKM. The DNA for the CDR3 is TGTGCCAGCCGTGAGGGGGGCCTGGCAGATACGCAGTATTTT. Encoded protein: CASREGGLADTQYF.

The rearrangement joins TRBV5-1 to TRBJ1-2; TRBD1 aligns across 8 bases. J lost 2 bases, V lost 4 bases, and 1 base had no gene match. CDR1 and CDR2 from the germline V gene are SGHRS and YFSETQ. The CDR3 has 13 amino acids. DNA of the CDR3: TGCGCCAGCAGCCCAGGGGGCAACTATGGCTACACCTTC. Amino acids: CASSPGGNYGYTF. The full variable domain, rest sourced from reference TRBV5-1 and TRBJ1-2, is KAGVTQTPRYLIKTRGQQVTLSCSPISGHRSVSWYQQTPGQGLQFLFEYFSETQRNKGNFPGRFSGRQFSNSRSEMNVSTLELGDSALYLCASSPGGNYGYTFGSGTRLTVV.

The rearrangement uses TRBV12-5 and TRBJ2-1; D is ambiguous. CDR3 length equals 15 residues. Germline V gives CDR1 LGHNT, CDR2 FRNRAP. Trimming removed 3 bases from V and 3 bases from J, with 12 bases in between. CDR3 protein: CASGLYPRNYNEQFF. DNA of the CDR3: TGTGCTAGTGGTTTATATCCGCGCAACTACAATGAGCAGTTCTTC.

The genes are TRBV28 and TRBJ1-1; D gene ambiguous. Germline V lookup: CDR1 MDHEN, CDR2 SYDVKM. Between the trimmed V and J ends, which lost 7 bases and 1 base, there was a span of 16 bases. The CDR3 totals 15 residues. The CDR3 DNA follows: TGTGCCAGCATAAGGGAAGGGAGACCGAACACTGAAGCTTTCTTT. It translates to CASIREGRPNTEAFF. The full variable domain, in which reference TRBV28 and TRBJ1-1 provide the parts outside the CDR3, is DVKVTQSSRYLVKRTGEKVFLECVQDMDHENMFWYRQDPGLGLRLIYFSYDVKMKEKGDIPEGYSVSREKKERFSLILESASTNQTSMYLCASIREGRPNTEAFFGQGTRLTVV.

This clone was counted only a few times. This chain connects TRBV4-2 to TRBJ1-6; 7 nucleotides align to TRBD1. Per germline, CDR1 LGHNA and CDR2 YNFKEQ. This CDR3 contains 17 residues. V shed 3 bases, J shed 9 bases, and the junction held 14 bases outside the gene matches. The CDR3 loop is CASSQRAPGQRGSPLHF. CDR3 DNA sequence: TGTGCCAGCAGCCAGAGGGCTCCGGGACAGAGAGGTTCACCCCTCCACTTT.

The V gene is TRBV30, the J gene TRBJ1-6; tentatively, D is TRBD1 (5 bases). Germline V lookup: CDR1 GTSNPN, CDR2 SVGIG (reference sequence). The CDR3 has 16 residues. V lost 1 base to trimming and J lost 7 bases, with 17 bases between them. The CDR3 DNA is TGTGCCTGGAGTGACTACAGGACCCGGGGGAATTCACCCCTCCACTTT. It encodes CAWSDYRTRGNSPLHF.

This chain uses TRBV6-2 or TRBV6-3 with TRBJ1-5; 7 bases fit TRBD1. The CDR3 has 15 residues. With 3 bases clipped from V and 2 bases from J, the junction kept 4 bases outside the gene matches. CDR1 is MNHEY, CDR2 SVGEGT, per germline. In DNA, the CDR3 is TGTGCCAGCAGTTATGACAGGGTTGGCAATCAGCCCCAGCATTTT. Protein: CASSYDRVGNQPQHF.

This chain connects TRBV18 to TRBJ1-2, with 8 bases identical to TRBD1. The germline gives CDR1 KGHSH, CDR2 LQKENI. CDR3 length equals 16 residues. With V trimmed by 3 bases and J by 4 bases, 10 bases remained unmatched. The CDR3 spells CASSPGGHRGGYGYTF. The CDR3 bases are TGTGCCAGCTCACCCGGTGGACACAGGGGGGGCTATGGCTACACCTTC. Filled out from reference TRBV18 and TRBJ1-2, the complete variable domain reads NAGVMQNPRHLVRRRGQEARLRCSPMKGHSHVYWYRQLPEEGLKFMVYLQKENIIDESGMPKERFSAEFPKEGPSILRIQQVVRGDSAAYFCASSPGGHRGGYGYTFGSGTRLTVV.

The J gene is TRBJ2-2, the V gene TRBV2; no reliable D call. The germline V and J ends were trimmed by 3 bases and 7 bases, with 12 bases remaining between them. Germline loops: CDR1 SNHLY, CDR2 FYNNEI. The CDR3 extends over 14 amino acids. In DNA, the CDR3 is TGTGCCAGCAGTGATTTTAGGGCCGGCGGGGAGCTGTTTTTT. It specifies CASSDFRAGGELFF.

CDR3 DNA: TGTGCCTGGACAACTAGCGGAAGTAGCACAGATACGCAGTATTTT. Residues: CAWTTSGSSTDTQYF. The J gene is TRBJ2-3, the V gene TRBV30, with 8 bases lining up with TRBD2. This CDR3 contains 15 residues. Per the germline V gene, CDR1 is GTSNPN and CDR2 is SVGIG (reference sequence). The trim removed 4 bases at V and 0 bases at J, leaving 6 bases unmatched.

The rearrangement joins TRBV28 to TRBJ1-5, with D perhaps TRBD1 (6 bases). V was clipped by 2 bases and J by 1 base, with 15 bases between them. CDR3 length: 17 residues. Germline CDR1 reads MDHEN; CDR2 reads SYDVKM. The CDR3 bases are TGTGCCAGCAGTTTAGGGGGGTACGGACAGAGCAATCAGCCCCAGCATTTT. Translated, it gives CASSLGGYGQSNQPQHF. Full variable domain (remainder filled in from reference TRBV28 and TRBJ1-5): DVKVTQSSRYLVKRTGEKVFLECVQDMDHENMFWYRQDPGLGLRLIYFSYDVKMKEKGDIPEGYSVSREKKERFSLILESASTNQTSMYLCASSLGGYGQSNQPQHFGDGTRLSIL.

As DNA, the CDR3 is TGTGCCAGCAGCAAAGCGGAAGTGGGAGATAATTCACCCCTCCACTTT. This codes for CASSKAEVGDNSPLHF. This chain links TRBV21-1 with TRBJ1-6. TRBV21-1 is a documented pseudogene. There are 16 residues in the CDR3.

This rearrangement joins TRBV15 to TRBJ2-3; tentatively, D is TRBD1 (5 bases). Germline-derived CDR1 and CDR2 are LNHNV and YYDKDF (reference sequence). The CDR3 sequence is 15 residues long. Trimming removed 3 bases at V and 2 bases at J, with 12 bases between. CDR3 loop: CATSRARVATDTQYF. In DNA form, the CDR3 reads TGTGCCACCAGCAGGGCCAGGGTGGCCACAGATACGCAGTATTTT. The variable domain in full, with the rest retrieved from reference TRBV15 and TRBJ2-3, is DAMVIQNPRYQVTQFGKPVTLSCSQTLNHNVMYWYQQKSSQAPKLLFHYYDKDFNNEADTPDNFQSRRPNTSFCFLDIRSPGLGDTAMYLCATSRARVATDTQYFGPGTRLTVL.

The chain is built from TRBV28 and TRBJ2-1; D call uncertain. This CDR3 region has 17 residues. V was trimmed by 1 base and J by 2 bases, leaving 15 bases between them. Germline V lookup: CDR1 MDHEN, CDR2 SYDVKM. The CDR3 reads CASSLFRDSPPYNEQFF. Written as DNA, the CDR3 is TGTGCCAGCAGTTTATTCCGCGATTCTCCTCCCTACAATGAGCAGTTCTTC.

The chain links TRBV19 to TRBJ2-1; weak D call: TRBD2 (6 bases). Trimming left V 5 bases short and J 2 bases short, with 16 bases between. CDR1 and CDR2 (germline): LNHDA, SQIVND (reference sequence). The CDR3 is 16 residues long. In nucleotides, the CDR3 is TGTGCCAGTAGTTTGGGACTTCTGATACCCTACAATGAGCAGTTCTTC. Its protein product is CASSLGLLIPYNEQFF.

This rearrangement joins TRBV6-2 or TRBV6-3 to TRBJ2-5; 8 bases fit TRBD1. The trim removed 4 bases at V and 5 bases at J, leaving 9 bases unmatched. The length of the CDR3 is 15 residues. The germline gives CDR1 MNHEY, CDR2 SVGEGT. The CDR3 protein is CASSSRTGSRETQYF. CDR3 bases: TGTGCCAGCAGTTCCCGGACAGGGTCGAGGGAGACCCAGTACTTC.

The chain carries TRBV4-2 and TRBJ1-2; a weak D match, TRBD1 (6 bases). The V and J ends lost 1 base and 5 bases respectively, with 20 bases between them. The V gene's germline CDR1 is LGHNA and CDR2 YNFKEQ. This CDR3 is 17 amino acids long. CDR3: CASSQVGGGQGSYGYTF. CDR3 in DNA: TGTGCCAGCAGCCAAGTTGGTGGTGGGCAGGGGAGTTATGGCTACACCTTC.

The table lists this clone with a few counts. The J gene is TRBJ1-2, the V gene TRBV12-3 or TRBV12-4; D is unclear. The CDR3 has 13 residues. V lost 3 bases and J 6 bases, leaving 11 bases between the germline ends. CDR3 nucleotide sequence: TGTGCCAGCAGTTTGGTCGCCCTGGATGGCTACACCTTC. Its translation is CASSLVALDGYTF.

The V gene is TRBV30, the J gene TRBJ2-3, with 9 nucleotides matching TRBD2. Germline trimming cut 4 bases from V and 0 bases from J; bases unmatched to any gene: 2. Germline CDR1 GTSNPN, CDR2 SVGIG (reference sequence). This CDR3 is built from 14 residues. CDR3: CAWTSGTSTDTQYF. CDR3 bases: TGTGCCTGGACTAGCGGGACTAGCACAGATACGCAGTATTTT.

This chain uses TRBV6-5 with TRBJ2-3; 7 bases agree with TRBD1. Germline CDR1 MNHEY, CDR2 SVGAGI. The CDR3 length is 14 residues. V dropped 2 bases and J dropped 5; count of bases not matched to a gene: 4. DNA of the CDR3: TGTGCCAGCAGTTACGAGGGGGCTATAGATACGCAGTATTTT. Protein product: CASSYEGAIDTQYF.

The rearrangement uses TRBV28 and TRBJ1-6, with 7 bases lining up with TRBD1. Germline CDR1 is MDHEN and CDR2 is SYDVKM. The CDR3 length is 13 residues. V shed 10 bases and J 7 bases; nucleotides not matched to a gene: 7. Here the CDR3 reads CATMNRGNSPLHF. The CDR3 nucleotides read TGTGCCACAATGAACAGGGGAAATTCACCCCTCCACTTT.

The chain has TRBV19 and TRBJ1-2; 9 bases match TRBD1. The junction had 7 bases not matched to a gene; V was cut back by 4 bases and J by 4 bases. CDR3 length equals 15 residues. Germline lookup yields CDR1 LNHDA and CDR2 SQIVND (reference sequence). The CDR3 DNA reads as TGTGCCAGTAGTACCATCGGGACAGGGATCTATGGCTACACCTTC. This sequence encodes CASSTIGTGIYGYTF.

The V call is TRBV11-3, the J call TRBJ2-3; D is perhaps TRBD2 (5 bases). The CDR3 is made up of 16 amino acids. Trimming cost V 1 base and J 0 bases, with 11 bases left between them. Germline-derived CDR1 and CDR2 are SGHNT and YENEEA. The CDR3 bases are TGTGCCAGCAGCTTAGGTCGTCGGGAAAGCACAGATACGCAGTATTTT. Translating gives CASSLGRRESTDTQYF.

The CDR3 bases are TGTGCCAGTACCGACCTCAAAAACATTCAGTACTTC. Its translation: CASTDLKNIQYF. This rearrangement joins TRBV19 to TRBJ2-4; D is uncertain. Trimming removed 7 bases at V and 3 bases at J, with 7 bases between. CDR1 LNHDA and CDR2 SQIVND come from the germline V gene (reference sequence). CDR3 length: 12 residues.

CDR3 in amino acids: CASSQVGNTEAFF. DNA of the CDR3: TGTGCCAGCAGCCAAGTAGGGAACACTGAAGCTTTCTTT. The chain is built from TRBV3-1 (or the pseudogene TRBV3-2) and TRBJ1-1; D is undetermined. The V end was cut by 1 base, the J end by 1 base, with 4 bases between. Germline-derived CDR1 and CDR2 are LGHDT and YNNKEL (reference sequence). The CDR3 totals 13 residues.